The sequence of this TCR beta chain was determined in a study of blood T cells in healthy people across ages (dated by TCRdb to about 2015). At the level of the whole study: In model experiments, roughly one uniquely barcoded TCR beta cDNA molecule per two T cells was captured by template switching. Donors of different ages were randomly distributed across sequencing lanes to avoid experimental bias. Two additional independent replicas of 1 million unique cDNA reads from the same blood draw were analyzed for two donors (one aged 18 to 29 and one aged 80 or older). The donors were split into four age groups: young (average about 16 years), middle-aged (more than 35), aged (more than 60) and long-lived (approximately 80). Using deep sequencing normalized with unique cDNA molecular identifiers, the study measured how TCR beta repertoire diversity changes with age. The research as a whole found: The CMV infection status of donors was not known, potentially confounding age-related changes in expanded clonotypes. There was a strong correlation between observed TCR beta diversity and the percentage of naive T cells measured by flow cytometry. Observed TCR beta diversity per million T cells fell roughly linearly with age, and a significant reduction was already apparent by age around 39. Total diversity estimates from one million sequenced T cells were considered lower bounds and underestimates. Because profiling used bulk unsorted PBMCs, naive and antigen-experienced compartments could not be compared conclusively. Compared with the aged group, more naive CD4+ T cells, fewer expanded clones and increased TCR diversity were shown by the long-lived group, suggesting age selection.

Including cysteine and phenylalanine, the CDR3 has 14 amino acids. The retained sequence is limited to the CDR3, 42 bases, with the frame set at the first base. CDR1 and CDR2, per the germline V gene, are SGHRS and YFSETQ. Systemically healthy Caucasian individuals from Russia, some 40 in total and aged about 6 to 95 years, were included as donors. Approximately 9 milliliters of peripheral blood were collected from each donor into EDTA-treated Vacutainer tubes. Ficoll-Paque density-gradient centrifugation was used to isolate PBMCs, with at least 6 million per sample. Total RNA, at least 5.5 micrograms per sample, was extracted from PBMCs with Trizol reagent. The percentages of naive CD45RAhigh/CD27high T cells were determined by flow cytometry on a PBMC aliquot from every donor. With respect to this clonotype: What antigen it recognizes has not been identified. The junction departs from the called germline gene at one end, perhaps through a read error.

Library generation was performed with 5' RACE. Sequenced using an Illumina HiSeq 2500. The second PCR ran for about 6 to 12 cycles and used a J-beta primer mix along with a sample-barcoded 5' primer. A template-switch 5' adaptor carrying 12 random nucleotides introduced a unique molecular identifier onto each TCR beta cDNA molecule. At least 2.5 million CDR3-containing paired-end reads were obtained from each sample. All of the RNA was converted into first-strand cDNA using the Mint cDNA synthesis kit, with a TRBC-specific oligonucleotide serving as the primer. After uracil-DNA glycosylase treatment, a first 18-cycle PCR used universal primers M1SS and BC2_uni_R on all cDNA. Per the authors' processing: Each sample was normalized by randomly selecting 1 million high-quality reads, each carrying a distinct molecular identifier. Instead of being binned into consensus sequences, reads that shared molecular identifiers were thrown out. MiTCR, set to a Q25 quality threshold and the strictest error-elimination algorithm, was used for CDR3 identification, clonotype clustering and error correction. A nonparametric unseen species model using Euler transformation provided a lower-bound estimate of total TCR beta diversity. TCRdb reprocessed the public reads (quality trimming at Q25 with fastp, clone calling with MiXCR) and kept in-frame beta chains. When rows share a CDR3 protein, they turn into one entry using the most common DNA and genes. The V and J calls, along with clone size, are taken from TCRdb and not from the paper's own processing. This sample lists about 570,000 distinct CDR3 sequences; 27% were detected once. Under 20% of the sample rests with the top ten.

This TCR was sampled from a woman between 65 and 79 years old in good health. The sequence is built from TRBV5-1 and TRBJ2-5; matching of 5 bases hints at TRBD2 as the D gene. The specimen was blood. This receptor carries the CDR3 CAGSGVGVEETQYF. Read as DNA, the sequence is TGCGCCGGCAGCGGAGTCGGCGTGGAAGAGACCCAGTACTTC.